What follows describes a single T cell receptor beta chain. Its matching antigen is unknown. It was RNA transcripts that yielded the amplified TCR beta CDR3 regions. An initial round of RT-PCR targeting the TCR CDR3 relied on the HTBI primer set. TCRdb fed the multiplex PCR reads into MiXCR, producing one record per CDR3 protein. This table holds hundreds of thousands of distinct CDR3 sequences, 15% to 20% found once. Germline loops: CDR1 PRHDT, CDR2 FYEKMQ (reference sequence). CDR3 size: 9 residues. The sample comes from a study of T cells in Graves' hyperthyroidism and ophthalmopathy. Study results and limitations: The model's output predicted ophthalmopathy at a median of 6.5 months prior to onset.

The receptor's source is a woman aged 50 to 60 with Graves' hyperthyroidism that later progressed to Graves' ophthalmopathy. The rearrangement links TRBV13 to TRBJ1-2; D gene unclear. Sequencing was done on a sample of blood. DNA for the CDR3: TGTTCGGCAGACTGTGGCTACACCTTC. It specifies CSADCGYTF.